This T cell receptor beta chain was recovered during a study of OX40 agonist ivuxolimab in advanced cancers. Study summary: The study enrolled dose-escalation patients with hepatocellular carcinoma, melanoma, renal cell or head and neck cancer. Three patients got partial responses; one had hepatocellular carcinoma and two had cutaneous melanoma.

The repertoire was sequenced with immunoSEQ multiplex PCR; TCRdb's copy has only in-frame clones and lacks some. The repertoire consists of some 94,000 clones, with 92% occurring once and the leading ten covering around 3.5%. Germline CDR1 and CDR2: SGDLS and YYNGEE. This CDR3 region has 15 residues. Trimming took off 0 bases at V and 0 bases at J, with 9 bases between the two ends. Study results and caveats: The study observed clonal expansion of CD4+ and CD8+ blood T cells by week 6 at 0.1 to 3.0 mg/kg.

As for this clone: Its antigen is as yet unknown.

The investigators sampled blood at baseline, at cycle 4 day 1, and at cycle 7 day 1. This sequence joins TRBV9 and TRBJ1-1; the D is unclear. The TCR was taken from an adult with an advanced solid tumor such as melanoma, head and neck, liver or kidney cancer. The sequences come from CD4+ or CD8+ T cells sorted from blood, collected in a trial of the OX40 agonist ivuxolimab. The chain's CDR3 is CASSVGPLLNTEAFF. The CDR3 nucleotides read TGTGCCAGCAGCGTAGGACCTCTCTTGAACACTGAAGCTTTCTTT.